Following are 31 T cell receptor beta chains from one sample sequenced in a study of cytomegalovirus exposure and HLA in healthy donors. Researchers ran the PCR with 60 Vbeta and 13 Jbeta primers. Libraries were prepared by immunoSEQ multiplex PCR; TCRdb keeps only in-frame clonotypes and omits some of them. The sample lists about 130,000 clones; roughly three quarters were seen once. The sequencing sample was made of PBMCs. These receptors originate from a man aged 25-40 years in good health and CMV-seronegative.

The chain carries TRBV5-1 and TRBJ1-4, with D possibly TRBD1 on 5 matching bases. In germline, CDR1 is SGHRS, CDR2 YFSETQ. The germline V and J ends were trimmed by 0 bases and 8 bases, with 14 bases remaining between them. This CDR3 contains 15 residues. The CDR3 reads CASSLVQGSREKLFF. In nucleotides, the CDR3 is TGCGCCAGCAGCTTGGTCCAGGGTTCTAGAGAAAAACTGTTTTTT.

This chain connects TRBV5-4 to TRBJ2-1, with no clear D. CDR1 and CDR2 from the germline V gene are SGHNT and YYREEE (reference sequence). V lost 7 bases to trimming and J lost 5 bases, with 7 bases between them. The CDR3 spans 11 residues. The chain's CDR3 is CASSEDNEQFF. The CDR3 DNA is TGTGCCAGCTCTGAGGACAATGAGCAGTTCTTC.

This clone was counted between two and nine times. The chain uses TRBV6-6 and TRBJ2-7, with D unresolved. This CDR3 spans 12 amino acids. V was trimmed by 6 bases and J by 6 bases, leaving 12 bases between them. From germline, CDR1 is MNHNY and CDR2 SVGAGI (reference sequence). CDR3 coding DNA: TGTGCCAGCAGCCTCCTACCGGGCGAGCAGTACTTC. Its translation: CASSLLPGEQYF.

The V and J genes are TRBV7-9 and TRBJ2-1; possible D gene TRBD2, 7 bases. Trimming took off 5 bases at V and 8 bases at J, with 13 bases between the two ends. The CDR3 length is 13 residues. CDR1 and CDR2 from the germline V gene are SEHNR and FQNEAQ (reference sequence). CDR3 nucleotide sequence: TGTGCCAGCAGCGGCAAGGGGGGGGATGAGCAGTTCTTC. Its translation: CASSGKGGDEQFF.

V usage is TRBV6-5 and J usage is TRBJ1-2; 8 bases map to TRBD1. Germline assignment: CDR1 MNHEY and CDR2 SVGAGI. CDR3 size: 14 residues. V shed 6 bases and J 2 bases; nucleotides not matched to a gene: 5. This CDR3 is CASSPGQGNYGYTF. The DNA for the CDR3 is TGTGCCAGCAGCCCCGGACAGGGAAACTATGGCTACACCTTC.

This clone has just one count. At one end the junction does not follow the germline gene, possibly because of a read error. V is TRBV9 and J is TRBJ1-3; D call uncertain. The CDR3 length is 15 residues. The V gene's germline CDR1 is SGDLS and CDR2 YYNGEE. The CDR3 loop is CASSVSAGSGSTIYF. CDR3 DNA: TGTGCCAGCAGCGTATCGGCGGGGTCAGGAAGCACCATATATTTT.

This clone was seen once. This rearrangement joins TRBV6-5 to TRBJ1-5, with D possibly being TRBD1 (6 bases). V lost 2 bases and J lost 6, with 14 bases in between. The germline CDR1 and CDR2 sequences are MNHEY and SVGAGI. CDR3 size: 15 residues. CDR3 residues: CASSYTAGAGQPQHF. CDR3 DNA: TGTGCCAGCAGTTACACGGCGGGGGCTGGTCAGCCCCAGCATTTT.

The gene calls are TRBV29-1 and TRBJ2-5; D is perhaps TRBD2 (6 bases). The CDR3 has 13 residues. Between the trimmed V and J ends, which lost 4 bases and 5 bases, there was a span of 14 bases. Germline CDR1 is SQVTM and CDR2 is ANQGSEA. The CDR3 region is CSVAGGEVETQYF. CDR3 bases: TGCAGCGTTGCCGGGGGTGAAGTGGAGACCCAGTACTTC.

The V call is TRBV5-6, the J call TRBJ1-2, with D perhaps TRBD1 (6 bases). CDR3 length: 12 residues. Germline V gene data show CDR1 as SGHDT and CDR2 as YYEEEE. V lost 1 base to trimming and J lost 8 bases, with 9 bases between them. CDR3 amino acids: CASSLQGSGYTF. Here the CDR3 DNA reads TGTGCCAGCAGCTTGCAGGGGAGCGGCTACACCTTC.

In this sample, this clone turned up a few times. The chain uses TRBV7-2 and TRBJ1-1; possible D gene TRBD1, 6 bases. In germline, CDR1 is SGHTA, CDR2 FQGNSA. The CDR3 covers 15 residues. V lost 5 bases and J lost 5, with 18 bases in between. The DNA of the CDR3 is TGTGCCAGCAGCCCTCTTAGGGGGGGGCGAACTGAAGCTTTCTTT. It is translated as CASSPLRGGRTEAFF.

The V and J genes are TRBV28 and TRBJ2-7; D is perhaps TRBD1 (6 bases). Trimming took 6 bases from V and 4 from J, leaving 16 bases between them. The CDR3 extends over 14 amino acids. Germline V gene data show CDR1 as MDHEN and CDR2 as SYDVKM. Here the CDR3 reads CASSAGQGTYEQYF. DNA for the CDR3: TGTGCCAGCAGCGCCGGCCAGGGGACATACGAGCAGTACTTC.

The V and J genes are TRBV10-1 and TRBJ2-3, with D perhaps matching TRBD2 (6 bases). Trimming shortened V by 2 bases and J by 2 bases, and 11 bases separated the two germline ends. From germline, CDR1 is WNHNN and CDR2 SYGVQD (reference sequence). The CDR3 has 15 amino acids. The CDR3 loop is CASSEISGVTDTQYF. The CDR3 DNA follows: TGCGCCAGCAGTGAGATTAGCGGAGTCACAGATACGCAGTATTTT.

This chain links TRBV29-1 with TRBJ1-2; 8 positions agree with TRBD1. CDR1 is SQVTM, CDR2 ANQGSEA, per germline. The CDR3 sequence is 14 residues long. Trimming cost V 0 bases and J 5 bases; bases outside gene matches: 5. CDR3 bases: TGCAGCGTTGAAGATCCCGACAGGGGTTATGGCTACACCTTC. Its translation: CSVEDPDRGYGYTF.

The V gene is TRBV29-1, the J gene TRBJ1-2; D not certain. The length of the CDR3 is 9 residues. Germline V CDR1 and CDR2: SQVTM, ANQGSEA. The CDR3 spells CSEDGGYTF. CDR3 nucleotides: TGCAGTGAGGATGGTGGCTACACCTTC.

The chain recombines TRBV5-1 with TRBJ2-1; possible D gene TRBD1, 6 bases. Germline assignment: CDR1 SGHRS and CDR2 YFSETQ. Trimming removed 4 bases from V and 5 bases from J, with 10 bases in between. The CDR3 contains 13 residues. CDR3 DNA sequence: TGCGCCAGCAGCATAGGACAGAACAATGAGCAGTTCTTC. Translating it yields CASSIGQNNEQFF.

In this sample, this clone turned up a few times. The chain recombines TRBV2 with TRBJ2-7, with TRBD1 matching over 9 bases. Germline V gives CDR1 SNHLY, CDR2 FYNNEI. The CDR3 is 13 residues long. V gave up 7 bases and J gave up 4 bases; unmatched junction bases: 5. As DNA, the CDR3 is TGTGCCAGCAATTCACAGGGGGCTTACGAGCAGTACTTC. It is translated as CASNSQGAYEQYF.

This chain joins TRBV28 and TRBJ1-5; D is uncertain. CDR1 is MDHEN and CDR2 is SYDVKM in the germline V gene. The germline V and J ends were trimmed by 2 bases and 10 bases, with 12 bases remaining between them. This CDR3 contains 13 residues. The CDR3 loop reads CASSLGPGIPQHF. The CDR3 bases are TGTGCCAGCAGTTTAGGACCCGGGATCCCCCAGCATTTT.

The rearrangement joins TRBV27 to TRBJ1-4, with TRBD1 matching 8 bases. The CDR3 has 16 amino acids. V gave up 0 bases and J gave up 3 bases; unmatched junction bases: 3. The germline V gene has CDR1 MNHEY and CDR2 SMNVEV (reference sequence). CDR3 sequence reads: CASSLSPGQANEKLFF. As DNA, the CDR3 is TGTGCCAGCAGTTTATCCCCGGGACAGGCTAATGAAAAACTGTTTTTT.

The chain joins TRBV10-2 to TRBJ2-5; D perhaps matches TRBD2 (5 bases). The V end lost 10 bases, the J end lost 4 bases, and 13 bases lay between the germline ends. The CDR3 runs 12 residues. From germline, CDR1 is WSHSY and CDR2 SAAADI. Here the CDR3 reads CATGEQIETQYF. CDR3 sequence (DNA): TGCGCCACCGGGGAACAAATAGAGACCCAGTACTTC.

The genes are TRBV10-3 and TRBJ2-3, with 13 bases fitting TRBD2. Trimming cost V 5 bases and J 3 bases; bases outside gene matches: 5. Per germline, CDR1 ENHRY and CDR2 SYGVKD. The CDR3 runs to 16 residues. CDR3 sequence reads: CAISPRLAGGTDTQYF. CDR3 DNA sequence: TGTGCCATCAGTCCGCGACTAGCGGGAGGTACAGATACGCAGTATTTT.

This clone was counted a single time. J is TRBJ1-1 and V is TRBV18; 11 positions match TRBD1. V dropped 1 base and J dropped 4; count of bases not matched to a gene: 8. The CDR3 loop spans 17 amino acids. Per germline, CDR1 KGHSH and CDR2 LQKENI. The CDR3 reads CASSPRIGTGGSTEAFF. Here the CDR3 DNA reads TGTGCCAGCTCACCACGTATTGGGACAGGGGGTAGCACTGAAGCTTTCTTT.

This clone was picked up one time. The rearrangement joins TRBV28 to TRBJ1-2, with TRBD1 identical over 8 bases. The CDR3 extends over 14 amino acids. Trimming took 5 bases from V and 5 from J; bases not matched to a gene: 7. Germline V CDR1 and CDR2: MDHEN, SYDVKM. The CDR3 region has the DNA TGTGCCAGCAGTACCCGGACAGGGCCATATGGCTACACCTTC. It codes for CASSTRTGPYGYTF.

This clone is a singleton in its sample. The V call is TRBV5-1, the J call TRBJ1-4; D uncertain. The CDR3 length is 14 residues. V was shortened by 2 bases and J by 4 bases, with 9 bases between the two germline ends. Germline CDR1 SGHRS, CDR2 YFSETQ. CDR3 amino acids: CASSFGLINEKLFF. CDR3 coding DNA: TGCGCCAGCAGCTTTGGACTGATTAATGAAAAACTGTTTTTT.

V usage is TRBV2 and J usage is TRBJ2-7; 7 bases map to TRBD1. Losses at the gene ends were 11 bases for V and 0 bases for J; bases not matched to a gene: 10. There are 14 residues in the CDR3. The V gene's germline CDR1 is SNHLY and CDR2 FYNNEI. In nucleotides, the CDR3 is TGTGCCTCCCACCGAGGGGGCCGCTCCTACGAGCAGTACTTC. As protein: CASHRGGRSYEQYF.

CDR3: CAISESRGNQPQHF. CDR3 nucleotide sequence: TGTGCCATCAGTGAGTCAAGGGGAAATCAGCCCCAGCATTTT. The genes are TRBV10-3 and TRBJ1-5, with a possible D match to TRBD1 (5 bases). CDR1 ENHRY and CDR2 SYGVKD come from the germline V gene. V dropped 0 bases and J dropped 4 bases, with 7 bases sitting between them. This CDR3 contains 14 residues.

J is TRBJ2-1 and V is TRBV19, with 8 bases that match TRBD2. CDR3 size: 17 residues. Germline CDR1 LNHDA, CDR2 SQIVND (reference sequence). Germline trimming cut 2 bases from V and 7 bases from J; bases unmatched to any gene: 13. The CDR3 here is CASSISPAGSGGNEQFF. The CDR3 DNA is TGTGCCAGTAGTATATCACCAGCGGGATCGGGGGGGAATGAGCAGTTCTTC.

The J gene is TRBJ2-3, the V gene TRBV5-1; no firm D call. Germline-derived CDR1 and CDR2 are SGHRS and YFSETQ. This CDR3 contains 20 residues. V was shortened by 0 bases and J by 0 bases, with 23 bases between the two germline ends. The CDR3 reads CASSLAGSVRSSSSTDTQYF. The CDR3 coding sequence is TGCGCCAGCAGCTTGGCCGGGTCAGTTCGTTCGAGCTCTAGCACAGATACGCAGTATTTT.

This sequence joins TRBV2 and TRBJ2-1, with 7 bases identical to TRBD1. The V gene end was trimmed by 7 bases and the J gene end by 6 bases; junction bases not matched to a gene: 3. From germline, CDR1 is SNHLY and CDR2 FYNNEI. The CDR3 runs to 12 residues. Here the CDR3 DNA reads TGTGCCAGCAATACAGGGGCCAATGAGCAGTTCTTC. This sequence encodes CASNTGANEQFF.

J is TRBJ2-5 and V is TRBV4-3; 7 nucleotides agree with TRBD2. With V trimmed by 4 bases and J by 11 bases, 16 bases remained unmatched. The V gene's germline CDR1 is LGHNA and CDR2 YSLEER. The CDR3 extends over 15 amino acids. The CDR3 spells CASSPQRTSLSEQYF. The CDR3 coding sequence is TGCGCCAGCAGCCCCCAACGGACTAGTCTCTCTGAGCAGTACTTC.

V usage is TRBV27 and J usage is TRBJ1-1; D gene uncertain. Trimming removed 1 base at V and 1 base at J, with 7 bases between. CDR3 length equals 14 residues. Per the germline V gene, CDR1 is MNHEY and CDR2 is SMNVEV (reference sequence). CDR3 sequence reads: CASSLLGKNTEAFF. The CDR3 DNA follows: TGTGCCAGCAGTTTATTGGGCAAGAACACTGAAGCTTTCTTT.

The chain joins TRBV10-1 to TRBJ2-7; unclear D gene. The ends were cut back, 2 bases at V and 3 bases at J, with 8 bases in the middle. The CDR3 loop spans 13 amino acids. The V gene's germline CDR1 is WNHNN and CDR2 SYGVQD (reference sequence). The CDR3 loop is CASSERLLYEQYF. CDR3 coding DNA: TGCGCCAGCAGTGAGCGTCTACTCTACGAGCAGTACTTC.